This T cell receptor (beta chain) was captured in a study of T cells in localized non-small cell lung cancer. V was shortened by 1 base and J by 1 base, with 6 bases between the two germline ends. The CDR3 has 13 residues. CDR1 and CDR2 from the germline V gene are SGDLS and YYNGEE. Repertoires were generated with immunoSEQ multiplex PCR, while TCRdb's copy carries only in-frame clones and drops some. The table includes 12,000 to 15,000 clones, 80% to 85% detected once. The V call is TRBV9, the J call TRBJ2-7, with no clear D. Here the sequenced sample was peripheral blood, taken before any cancer treatment. This clonotype originated in a female donor over 55 with stage I squamous cell lung carcinoma. The chain's CDR3 is CASSVQPSYEQYF. The CDR3, as DNA: TGTGCCAGCAGCGTACAGCCTTCCTACGAGCAGTACTTC.